This T cell receptor (beta chain) was identified during a study of response to subunit inactivated influenza vaccine. With regard to this clonotype: Its target is unknown.

Germline V gene lookup returns CDR1 MDHEN and CDR2 SYDVKM. This CDR3 has 11 residues. The V and J ends lost 5 bases and 7 bases respectively, with 9 bases between them. Points from the study as a whole: T cells newly recruited by each seasonal influenza vaccination are few, the authors suggested.

TCRdb re-analysed the RT-PCR reads in MiXCR, keeping a single row per CDR3 protein. The sample contains about 800,000 distinct CDR3 sequences, 21% of which appear only once. The chain couples TRBV28 to TRBJ2-7; D is unclear. Sample: PBMCs from blood, taken less than 6 days after vaccination. This clonotype was obtained from a middle-aged man who received an inactivated influenza vaccine. The CDR3 sequence is CASSPPREQYF. CDR3 nucleotide sequence: TGTGCCAGCAGTCCGCCGAGGGAGCAGTACTTC.